This T cell receptor (beta chain) came from a study of CD8 T cells in Susac syndrome. Peripheral blood CD8+ and CD4+ T cells were profiled by TCR beta sequencing. Matched for age and sex, the controls were healthy donors. Trimming took 0 bases from V and 8 from J, leaving 6 bases between them. This CDR3 spans 13 amino acids. CDR1 and CDR2 (germline): SGHRS, YFSETQ. cDNA came from roughly 0.47 to 1 ug RNA primed by random hexamers. Multiplex PCR with immunoSEQ amplified the TCR beta CDR3 across 54 Vbeta and 13 Jbeta. TCRdb re-called the immunoSEQ multiplex PCR reads with MiXCR, one entry per CDR3 protein. The table records 140,000 to 150,000 distinct CDR3 sequences, approximately 93% of them present only once.

This TCR was recovered from a human donor in good health. Specimen: CD4+ T cells from PBMCs. The chain joins TRBV5-1 to TRBJ1-6; no firm D call. The CDR3 DNA reads TGCGCCAGCAGCTTGGATGCCGATTCACCCCTCCACTTT. As protein: CASSLDADSPLHF.